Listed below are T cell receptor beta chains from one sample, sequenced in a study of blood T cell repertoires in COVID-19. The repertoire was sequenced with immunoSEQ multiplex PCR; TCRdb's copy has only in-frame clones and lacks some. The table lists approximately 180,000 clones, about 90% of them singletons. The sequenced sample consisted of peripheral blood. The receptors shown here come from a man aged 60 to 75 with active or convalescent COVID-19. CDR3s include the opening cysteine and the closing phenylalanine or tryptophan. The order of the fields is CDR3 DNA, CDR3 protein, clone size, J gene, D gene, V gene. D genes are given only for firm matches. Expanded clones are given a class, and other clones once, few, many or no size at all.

TGTGCCAGCAGCTTAGTCGCGGGGGAGTTCACAAATACGCAGTATTTT CASSLVAGEFTNTQYF . TRBJ2-3 TRBD2 TRBV7-2
TGTGCCATCAGTGAGGGACTAGCGGGAGCCACAGATACGCAGTATTTT CAISEGLAGATDTQYF few TRBJ2-3 TRBD2 TRBV10-3
TGTGCCAGTAGTATCAAGGGGGCCGGGGAGCTGTTTTTT CASSIKGAGELFF few TRBJ2-2 . TRBV19
TGTGCCAGCAGCGGGGATCAGAGATACTATGGCTACACCTTC CASSGDQRYYGYTF . TRBJ1-2 . TRBV2
TGTGCCAGCAGCCCCCGTCAGGGGGCTCTGCAGGCACCCCTCCACTTT CASSPRQGALQAPLHF . TRBJ1-6 TRBD1 TRBV6-6
TGCGCCAGCAGCTCGGGGGGTTACTACGAGCAGTACTTC CASSSGGYYEQYF few TRBJ2-7 TRBD2 TRBV5-1
TGTGCCAGCAGCTTAGGAAGGGGGTCCTATAATTCACCCCTCCACTTT CASSLGRGSYNSPLHF . TRBJ1-6 . TRBV11-2
TGTGCCAGTAGTAAGCACCCGGGACAGGGGGGTAACTATGGCTACACCTTC CASSKHPGQGGNYGYTF . TRBJ1-2 TRBD1 TRBV19
TGTGCCAGCAGCCCAGGTACAGGGGATATATCAGGCTACACCTTC CASSPGTGDISGYTF . TRBJ1-2 TRBD1 TRBV7-9
TGTGCCAGCAGCTTAACGGGTACTCGGTCCTACAATGAGCAGTTCTTC CASSLTGTRSYNEQFF . TRBJ2-1 . TRBV11-2
TGTGCCAGCGCCGGGACAGGGGGAAACACCATATATTTT CASAGTGGNTIYF . TRBJ1-3 TRBD1 TRBV19
TGCGCCAGCAGCTTGTTCCGTCGGGCTAGCTTTGCCGAGCAGTACTTC CASSLFRRASFAEQYF . TRBJ2-7 . TRBV5-1
TGTGCCAGCAGTTTGTTACGGTTGGCAGGGGACACTGAAGCTTTCTTT CASSLLRLAGDTEAFF . TRBJ1-1 . TRBV27
TGTGCCAGCAGTTCTATCGACTATTCCTCCTACAATGAGCAGTTCTTC CASSSIDYSSYNEQFF . TRBJ2-1 . TRBV27
TGTGCCAGCAGTGAGATAGGGGCGGGAGGTGGAGCCTACGAGCAGTACTTC CASSEIGAGGGAYEQYF few TRBJ2-7 TRBD2 TRBV6-1
TGTGCCTGGAAGTACAGACAGGGGGATGAGCAGTTCTTC CAWKYRQGDEQFF . TRBJ2-1 TRBD1 TRBV30
TGTGCCAGCAGCGAACATACAGTTGAAGCTTTCTTT CASSEHTVEAFF few TRBJ1-1 . TRBV2
TGTGCCAGCAGTGAGAGGGAAGGTGGCTACACCTTC CASSEREGGYTF . TRBJ1-2 . TRBV2
TGTGCCAGCAGCCCCGGGGTCATTCAGTACTTC CASSPGVIQYF once TRBJ2-4 . TRBV7-9
TGTGCCAGCAGCGAACCTAGTCAGCCCCAGCATTTT CASSEPSQPQHF . TRBJ1-5 . TRBV6-2/TRBV6-3
TGTGCCAGCAGCAAAAAAACAGGGGGCGGCTCCTACGAGCAGTACTTC CASSKKTGGGSYEQYF . TRBJ2-7 TRBD1 TRBV11-2
TGTGCCAGCAGCTTAACTGGACAGGGTGGAGGAAACACCATATATTTT CASSLTGQGGGNTIYF . TRBJ1-3 TRBD1 TRBV7-3
TGTGCCAGTAGTATTCGCCGGGGAGGTGACTATGGCTACACCTTC CASSIRRGGDYGYTF . TRBJ1-2 . TRBV19
TGTGCCAGCAGTTACTCGACAGATTACTATGGCTACACCTTC CASSYSTDYYGYTF few TRBJ1-2 . TRBV6-5
TGTGCCAGCAGAGAACAGGGGGCCTATAATTCACCCCTCCACTTT CASREQGAYNSPLHF . TRBJ1-6 TRBD1 TRBV27
TGCGCCAGCAGCTTGTCTTCCCTTTATGGCTACACCTTC CASSLSSLYGYTF . TRBJ1-2 . TRBV5-1
TGTGCCAGCAGCGTAGCGGGGGAGACCCAGTACTTC CASSVAGETQYF once TRBJ2-5 . TRBV9
TGCGCCAGCAGCTTGGACGGGACTAGCTTCGCCGAGCAGTACTTC CASSLDGTSFAEQYF once TRBJ2-7 TRBD2 TRBV5-1
TGTGCCACCCAGACGGTCGCAACAGGGAAGGAGGTGGGTCAGCCCCAGCATTTT CATQTVATGKEVGQPQHF once TRBJ1-5 . TRBV24-1
TGTGCCAGCAGCCTACAAACTAGCGGGGGGGCCAATGAGCAGTTCTTC CASSLQTSGGANEQFF . TRBJ2-1 TRBD2 TRBV7-2
TGTGCCAGTAGTATGAGGAGCGGGGGGTTCACCGGGGAGCTGTTTTTT CASSMRSGGFTGELFF once TRBJ2-2 TRBD2 TRBV19
TGTGCCAGCAGTTATCAGTCCTCAACTAATGAAAAACTGTTTTTT CASSYQSSTNEKLFF . TRBJ1-4 . TRBV6-5
TGCGCCAGCGCCCAGTCCCAACAGGGCACTGAAGCTTTCTTT CASAQSQQGTEAFF . TRBJ1-1 . TRBV5-1
TGTGCCAGCAGCTCAAATAGGGGGTCTACAGGGACCTTCTATGGCTACACCTTC CASSSNRGSTGTFYGYTF . TRBJ1-2 . TRBV11-2
TGTGCCAGCAGCCCGCGGACAGGAGGCACTGAAGCTTTCTTT CASSPRTGGTEAFF . TRBJ1-1 TRBD1 TRBV7-2
TGTGCCAGCAGCCAAGCCCGGACAAGCCGGAGCCTAACGGAGCAGTACTTC CASSQARTSRSLTEQYF . TRBJ2-7 . TRBV14
TGTGCCAGCAGCGTACAACCGGGACAGGGATCTGAAGCTTTCTTT CASSVQPGQGSEAFF . TRBJ1-1 TRBD1 TRBV6-5
TGTGCCAGTAGTATCGGCGGCGGGTTAGCCAAAAACATTCAGTACTTC CASSIGGGLAKNIQYF . TRBJ2-4 . TRBV19
TGCGCCAGCAGCTTGCGGCCGAGACAGGGGGGAGCAGATACGCAGTATTTT CASSLRPRQGGADTQYF . TRBJ2-3 TRBD1 TRBV5-1
TGCAGCGTTTCCAGGGGGGACACTGAAGCTTTCTTT CSVSRGDTEAFF . TRBJ1-1 TRBD1 TRBV29-1
TGTGCCAGCAGTGGCCTAGCGGGGGGGCTACCTTCATCCTACGAGCAGTACTTC CASSGLAGGLPSSYEQYF once TRBJ2-7 TRBD2 TRBV6-1
TGCAGCGTTGTGGTGGGACAGCCCGATCAGCCCCAGCATTTT CSVVVGQPDQPQHF . TRBJ1-5 TRBD1 TRBV29-1
TGTGCCAGTAGTTCACTGACAGGGGGCGTCACTGAAGCTTTCTTT CASSSLTGGVTEAFF few TRBJ1-1 TRBD1 TRBV19
TGTGCTAGTGGTTCCCACTACGAGCAGTACTTC CASGSHYEQYF . TRBJ2-7 . TRBV12-5
TGTGCCAGCAGCGTGGACAGCCATGGCTATGGCTACACCTTC CASSVDSHGYGYTF . TRBJ1-2 . TRBV11-2
TGTGCCAGTAGTAAGCTTTCCTCCTCTGGGGCCAACGTCCTGACTTTC CASSKLSSSGANVLTF . TRBJ2-6 . TRBV19
TGTGCCAGCAGTGAAGGACTACGGCGGGGGGGGAGCAATCAGCCCCAGCATTTT CASSEGLRRGGSNQPQHF . TRBJ1-5 . TRBV6-1
TGTGCCAGCAATGACAGGAGCAATCAGCCCCAGCATTTT CASNDRSNQPQHF . TRBJ1-5 . TRBV6-6
TGTGCCAGCAGCTTGTTAACAGGGGGCCCTAATGGCTACACCTTC CASSLLTGGPNGYTF . TRBJ1-2 TRBD1 TRBV5-4
TGTGCCAGCAGCCAAGACAGGGGTTTCTTCATAGATACGCAGTATTTT CASSQDRGFFIDTQYF . TRBJ2-3 . TRBV3-1/TRBV3-2
TGTGCCAGCAGCCAAGATCTGCACAGGGATTACGAGCAGTACTTC CASSQDLHRDYEQYF . TRBJ2-7 . TRBV3-1/TRBV3-2